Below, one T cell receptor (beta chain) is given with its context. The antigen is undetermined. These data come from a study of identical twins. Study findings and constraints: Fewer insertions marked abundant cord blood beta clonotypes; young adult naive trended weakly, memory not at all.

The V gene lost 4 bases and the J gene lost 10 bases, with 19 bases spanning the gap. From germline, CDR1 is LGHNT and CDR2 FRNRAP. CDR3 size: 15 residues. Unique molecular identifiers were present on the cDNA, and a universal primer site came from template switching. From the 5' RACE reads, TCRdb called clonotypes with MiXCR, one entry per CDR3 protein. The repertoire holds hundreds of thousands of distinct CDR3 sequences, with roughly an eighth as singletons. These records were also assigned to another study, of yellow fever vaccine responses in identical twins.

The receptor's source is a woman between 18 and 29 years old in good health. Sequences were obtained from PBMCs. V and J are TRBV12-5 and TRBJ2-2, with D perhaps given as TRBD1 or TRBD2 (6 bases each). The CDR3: CASGSSQGTRKELFF. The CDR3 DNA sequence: TGTGCTAGTGGTTCATCCCAGGGGACTCGGAAGGAGCTGTTTTTT. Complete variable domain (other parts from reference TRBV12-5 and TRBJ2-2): DARVTQTPRHKVTEMGQEVTMRCQPILGHNTVFWYRQTMMQGLELLAYFRNRAPLDDSGMPKDRFSAEMPDATLATLKIQPSEPRDSAVYFCASGSSQGTRKELFFGEGSRLTVL.